The present T cell receptor (beta chain) was sequenced within a study of blood T cell repertoires in COVID-19. Study context: Italy, Spain and the United States were the sources of the convalescent and acute COVID-19 samples. Nucleic acid was either cDNA or gDNA, and it came from T cells, B-cell-depleted T cells, or PBMCs.

V lost 4 bases to trimming and J lost 6 bases; unmatched junction nucleotides: 2. The CDR3 has 14 residues. Germline CDR1 SGHTA, CDR2 FQGTGA. Original analysis: Amplifying reference gene primers gave estimates of nucleated cell counts. TCRdb's copy holds only in-frame clones and misses some; the assay was immunoSEQ multiplex PCR. That table furnishes V, J and clone size, whereas the DNA furnished D and trimming. The table shows around 200,000 clones, with 88% occurring only once. Material for sequencing was peripheral blood. This rearrangement joins TRBV7-3 to TRBJ2-1, with TRBD1 identical over 11 bases. The clonotype originates from a man between 40 and 49 years old with acute or convalescent COVID-19. The CDR3 region is CASSSGTGGNEQFF. The CDR3 DNA reads as TGTGCCAGCAGCTCAGGGACAGGGGGCAATGAGCAGTTCTTC. The full variable domain, completed using reference TRBV7-3 and TRBJ2-1, is GAGVSQTPSNKVTEKGKYVELRCDPISGHTALYWYRQSLGQGPEFLIYFQGTGAADDSGLPNDRFFAVRPEGSVSTLKIQRTERGDSAVYLCASSSGTGGNEQFFGPGTRLTVL.